Below, one T cell receptor (beta chain) is given with its context. This sample was included in a study of cytomegalovirus exposure and HLA in healthy donors. The V and J ends lost 5 bases and 2 bases, in that order; junction bases with no gene match: 11. The CDR3 length is 16 residues. Germline loops: CDR1 SEHNR, CDR2 FQNEAQ (reference sequence). PCR was performed using 60 Vbeta and 13 Jbeta primers. Profiling relied on immunoSEQ multiplex PCR, and the TCRdb table lists in-frame clones only, not all of them. The table includes some 150,000 clones, around three quarters detected once. J is TRBJ1-2 and V is TRBV7-9; TRBD1 aligns across 7 bases. Sequencing was carried out using PBMCs. This TCR was recovered from a woman aged 50 to 60 in good health and CMV-seronegative. The CDR3 nucleotides are TGTGCCAGCAGCCAGGACTTGGGACAGAAAAACTATGGCTACACCTTC. Its translation: CASSQDLGQKNYGYTF.